This passage covers 9 T cell receptor beta chains from one sample sequenced in a study of blood T cell repertoires in COVID-19. Measured with immunoSEQ multiplex PCR; TCRdb has only the in-frame clones, and not every one. The repertoire consists of over 50,000 clones, with 88% occurring once and the leading ten covering 3.5%. The sequencing input was peripheral blood. These receptors were collected from a human donor in a cohort sampled during active COVID-19.

V and J are TRBV6-5 and TRBJ2-7, with 7 bases identical to TRBD1. V dropped 6 bases and J dropped 3; count of bases not matched to a gene: 5. The CDR3 has 13 amino acids. CDR1 and CDR2 (germline): MNHEY, SVGAGI. The CDR3 sequence is CASRTPGGYEQYF. The CDR3 coding sequence is TGTGCCAGCAGAACCCCAGGGGGCTACGAGCAGTACTTC.

The V gene is TRBV18, the J gene TRBJ2-3; possibly TRBD2 for D (5 bases). Looked up from germline, CDR1 is KGHSH and CDR2 is LQKENI. V was pared by 6 bases and J by 4 bases, with 8 bases between. The CDR3 is made up of 12 amino acids. DNA for the CDR3: TGTGCCAGCTCCCCAGCGGCAGATACGCAGTATTTT. This encodes CASSPAADTQYF.

This clone was recorded a few times. The rearrangement links TRBV5-8 to TRBJ2-2; no clear D gene. The CDR3 extends over 11 amino acids. V lost 5 bases and J 5 bases, leaving 4 bases between the germline ends. Germline lookup yields CDR1 SGHTS and CDR2 YDEGEE. The CDR3 protein is CASRRTGELFF. The CDR3, as DNA: TGTGCCAGCAGGCGGACCGGGGAGCTGTTTTTT.

The chain joins TRBV11-2 to TRBJ2-7; tentatively, D is TRBD1 (5 bases). CDR3 size: 12 residues. Germline V gene lookup returns CDR1 SGHAT and CDR2 FQNNGV. V lost 5 bases and J lost 4, with 9 bases in between. CDR3 loop: CASSRTSYEQYF. The CDR3 DNA is TGTGCCAGCAGCAGGACATCGTACGAGCAGTACTTC.

This clone was detected only once. The chain is built from TRBV3-1 (or the pseudogene TRBV3-2) and TRBJ2-1; D possibly corresponds to TRBD2 (6 bases). Germline values: CDR1 LGHDT, CDR2 YNNKEL (reference sequence). Trimming removed 3 bases at V and 8 bases at J, with 11 bases between. This CDR3 is built from 13 residues. The CDR3 is CASSQLAADEQFF. CDR3 sequence (DNA): TGTGCCAGCAGCCAGTTAGCGGCCGATGAGCAGTTCTTC.

V is TRBV5-1 and J is TRBJ2-3; a possible D gene is TRBD1 (5 bases). V was clipped by 1 base and J by 1 base, with 7 bases between them. Germline CDR1 SGHRS, CDR2 YFSETQ. This CDR3 is built from 14 residues. Here the CDR3 DNA reads TGCGCCAGCAGCTTGAGGGGCCGCACAGATACGCAGTATTTT. This gives the protein CASSLRGRTDTQYF.

This chain joins TRBV9 and TRBJ1-6, with D perhaps matching TRBD1 (5 bases). The V end was cut by 4 bases, the J end by 9 bases, with 14 bases between. Germline V gene sequence: CDR1 SGDLS, CDR2 YYNGEE. The CDR3 has 14 amino acids. Written as DNA, the CDR3 is TGTGCCAGCAGCTCTACAGGACGGTTTTCACCCCTCCACTTT. Its protein product is CASSSTGRFSPLHF.

The V call is TRBV25-1, the J call TRBJ1-1, with D perhaps matching TRBD1 (5 bases). This CDR3 is built from 14 residues. Trimming removed 6 bases from V and 0 bases from J, with 11 bases in between. Germline V gives CDR1 MGHDK, CDR2 SYGVNS. This chain's CDR3 is CASRGGGLNTEAFF. The CDR3 DNA follows: TGTGCCAGCAGGGGGGGAGGGCTGAACACTGAAGCTTTCTTT.

The CDR3 bases are TGTGCCTACGCGGGGGATAGCACAGATACGCAGTATTTT. Translated, it gives CAYAGDSTDTQYF. This rearrangement joins TRBV10-3 to TRBJ2-3, with TRBD2 identical over 7 bases. From germline, CDR1 is ENHRY and CDR2 SYGVKD. V was clipped by 11 bases and J by 0 bases; unmatched bases: 5. CDR3 size: 13 residues.